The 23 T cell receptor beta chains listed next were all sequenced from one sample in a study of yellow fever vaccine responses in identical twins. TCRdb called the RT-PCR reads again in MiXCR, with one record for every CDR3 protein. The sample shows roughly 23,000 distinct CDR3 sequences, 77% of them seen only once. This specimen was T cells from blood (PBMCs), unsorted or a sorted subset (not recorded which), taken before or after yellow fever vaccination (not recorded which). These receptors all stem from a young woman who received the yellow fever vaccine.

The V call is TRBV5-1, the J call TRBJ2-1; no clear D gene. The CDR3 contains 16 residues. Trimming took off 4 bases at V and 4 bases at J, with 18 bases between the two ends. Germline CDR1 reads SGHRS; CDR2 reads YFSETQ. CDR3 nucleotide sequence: TGCGCCAGCAGCCCTCTTGGACCGAACCAATACAATGAGCAGTTCTTC. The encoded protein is CASSPLGPNQYNEQFF.

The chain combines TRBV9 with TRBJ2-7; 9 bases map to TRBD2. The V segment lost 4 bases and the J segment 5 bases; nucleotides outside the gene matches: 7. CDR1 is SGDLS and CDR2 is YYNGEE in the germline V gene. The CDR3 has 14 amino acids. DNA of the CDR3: TGTGCCAGCAGCCCTCCTAGCGGGAAGGACGAGCAGTACTTC. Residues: CASSPPSGKDEQYF.

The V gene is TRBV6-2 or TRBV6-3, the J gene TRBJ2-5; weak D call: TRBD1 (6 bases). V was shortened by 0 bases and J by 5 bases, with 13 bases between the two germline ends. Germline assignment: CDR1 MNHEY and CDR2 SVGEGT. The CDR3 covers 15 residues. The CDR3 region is CASSYSGRGLETQYF. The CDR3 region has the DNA TGTGCCAGCAGTTACTCCGGCAGGGGATTGGAGACCCAGTACTTC.

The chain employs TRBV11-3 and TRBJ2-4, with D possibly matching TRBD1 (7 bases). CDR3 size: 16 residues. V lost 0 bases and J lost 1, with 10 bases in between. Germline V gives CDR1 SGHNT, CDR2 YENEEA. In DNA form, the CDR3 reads TGTGCCAGCAGCTTAGAGGCAGGGGGGGCCAAAAACATTCAGTACTTC. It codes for CASSLEAGGAKNIQYF. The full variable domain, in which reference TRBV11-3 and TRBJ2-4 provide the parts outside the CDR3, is EAGVVQSPRYKIIEKKQPVAFWCNPISGHNTLYWYLQNLGQGPELLIRYENEEAVDDSQLPKDRFSAERLKGVDSTLKIQPAELGDSAVYLCASSLEAGGAKNIQYFGAGTRLSVL.

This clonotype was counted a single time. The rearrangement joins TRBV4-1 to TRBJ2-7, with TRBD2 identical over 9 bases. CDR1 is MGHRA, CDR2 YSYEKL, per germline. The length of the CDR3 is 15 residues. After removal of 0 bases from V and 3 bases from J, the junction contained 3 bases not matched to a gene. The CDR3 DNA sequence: TGCGCCAGCAGCCAAGAGTCTAGCGGGATCTACGAGCAGTACTTC. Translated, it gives CASSQESSGIYEQYF.

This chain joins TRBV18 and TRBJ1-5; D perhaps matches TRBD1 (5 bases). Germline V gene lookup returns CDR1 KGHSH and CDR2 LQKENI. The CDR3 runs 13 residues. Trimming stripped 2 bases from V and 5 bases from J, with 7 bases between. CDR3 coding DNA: TGTGCCAGCTCACCAGGAGGGGATCAGCCCCAGCATTTT. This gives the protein CASSPGGDQPQHF.

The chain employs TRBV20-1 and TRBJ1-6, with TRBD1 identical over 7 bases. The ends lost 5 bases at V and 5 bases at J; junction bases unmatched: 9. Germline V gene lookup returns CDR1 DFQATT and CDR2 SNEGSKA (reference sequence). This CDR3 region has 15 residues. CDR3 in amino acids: CSASGPRGNNSPLHF. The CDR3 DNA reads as TGCAGTGCTTCCGGGCCCAGGGGGAATAATTCACCCCTCCACTTT.

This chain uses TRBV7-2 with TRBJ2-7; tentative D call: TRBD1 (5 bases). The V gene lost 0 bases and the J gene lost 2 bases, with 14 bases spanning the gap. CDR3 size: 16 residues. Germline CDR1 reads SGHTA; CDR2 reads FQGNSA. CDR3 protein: CASSLADTIPTYEQYF. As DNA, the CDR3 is TGTGCCAGCAGCTTAGCGGACACAATACCGACCTACGAGCAGTACTTC.

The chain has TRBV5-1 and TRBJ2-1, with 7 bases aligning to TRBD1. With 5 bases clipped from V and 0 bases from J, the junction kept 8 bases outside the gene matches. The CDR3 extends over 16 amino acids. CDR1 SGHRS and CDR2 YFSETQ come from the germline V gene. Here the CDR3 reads CASSQGQASSYNEQFF. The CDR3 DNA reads TGCGCCAGCAGTCAAGGACAGGCGAGCTCCTACAATGAGCAGTTCTTC.

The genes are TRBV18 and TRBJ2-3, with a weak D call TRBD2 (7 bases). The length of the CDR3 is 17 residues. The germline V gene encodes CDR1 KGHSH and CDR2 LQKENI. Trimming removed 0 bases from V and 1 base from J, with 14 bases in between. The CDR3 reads CASSPPRGRERTDTQYF. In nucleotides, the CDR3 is TGTGCCAGCTCACCACCGCGGGGGCGAGAGCGCACAGATACGCAGTATTTT. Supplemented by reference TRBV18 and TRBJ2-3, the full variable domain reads NAGVMQNPRHLVRRRGQEARLRCSPMKGHSHVYWYRQLPEEGLKFMVYLQKENIIDESGMPKERFSAEFPKEGPSILRIQQVVRGDSAAYFCASSPPRGRERTDTQYFGPGTRLTVL.

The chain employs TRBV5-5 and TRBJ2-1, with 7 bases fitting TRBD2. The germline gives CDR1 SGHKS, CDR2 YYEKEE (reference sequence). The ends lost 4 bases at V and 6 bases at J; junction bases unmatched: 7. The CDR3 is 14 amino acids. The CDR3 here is CASSDKTSSNEQFF. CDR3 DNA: TGTGCCAGCAGCGATAAGACTAGCTCCAATGAGCAGTTCTTC.

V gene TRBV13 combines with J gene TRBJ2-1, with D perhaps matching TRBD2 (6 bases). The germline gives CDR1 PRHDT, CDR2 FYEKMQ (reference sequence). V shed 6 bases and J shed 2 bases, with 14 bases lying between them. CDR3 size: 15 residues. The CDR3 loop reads CASRSPGGTYNEQFF. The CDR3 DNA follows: TGTGCCAGCAGATCACCTGGCGGGACCTACAATGAGCAGTTCTTC.

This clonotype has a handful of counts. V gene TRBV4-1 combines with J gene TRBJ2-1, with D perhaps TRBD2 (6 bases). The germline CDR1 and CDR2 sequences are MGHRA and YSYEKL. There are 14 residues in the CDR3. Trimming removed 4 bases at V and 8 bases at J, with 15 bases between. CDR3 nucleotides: TGCGCCAGCAGCCCGAAATCCCCGGGGGATGAGCAGTTCTTC. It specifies CASSPKSPGDEQFF.

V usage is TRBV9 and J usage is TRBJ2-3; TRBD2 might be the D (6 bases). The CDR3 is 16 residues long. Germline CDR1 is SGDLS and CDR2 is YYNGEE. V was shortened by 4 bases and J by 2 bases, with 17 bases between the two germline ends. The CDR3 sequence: CASSLSRDSYTDTQYF. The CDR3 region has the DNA TGTGCCAGCAGCCTATCCCGGGACTCCTACACAGATACGCAGTATTTT.

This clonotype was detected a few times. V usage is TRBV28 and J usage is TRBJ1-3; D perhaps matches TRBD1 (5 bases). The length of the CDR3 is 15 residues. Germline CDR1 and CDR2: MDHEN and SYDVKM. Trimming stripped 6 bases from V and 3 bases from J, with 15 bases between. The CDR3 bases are TGTGCCAGCAGGTTCACTACAGGCTTTGGAAACACCATATATTTT. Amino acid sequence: CASRFTTGFGNTIYF.

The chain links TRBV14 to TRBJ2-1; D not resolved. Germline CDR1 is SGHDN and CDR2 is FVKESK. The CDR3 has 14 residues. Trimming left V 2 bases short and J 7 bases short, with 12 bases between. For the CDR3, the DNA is TGTGCCAGCAGCCAAATGCGGTCGGTGAATGAGCAGTTCTTC. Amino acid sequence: CASSQMRSVNEQFF. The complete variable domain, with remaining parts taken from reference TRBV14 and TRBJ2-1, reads EAGVTQFPSHSVIEKGQTVTLRCDPISGHDNLYWYRRVMGKEIKFLLHFVKESKQDESGMPNNRFLAERTGGTYSTLKVQPAELEDSGVYFCASSQMRSVNEQFFGPGTRLTVL.

The CDR3 reads CASSERTRGNTEAFF. The CDR3 DNA sequence: TGTGCCAGCAGTGAAAGAACAAGGGGAAACACTGAAGCTTTCTTT. The rearrangement links TRBV2 to TRBJ1-1; tentatively, D is TRBD1 (5 bases). There are 15 residues in the CDR3. V was pared by 2 bases and J by 2 bases, with 12 bases between. Germline CDR1 is SNHLY and CDR2 is FYNNEI. Drawing the rest from reference TRBV2 and TRBJ1-1, the complete variable domain is EPEVTQTPSHQVTQMGQEVILRCVPISNHLYFYWYRQILGQKVEFLVSFYNNEISEKSEIFDDQFSVERPDGSNFTLKIRSTKLEDSAMYFCASSERTRGNTEAFFGQGTRLTVV.

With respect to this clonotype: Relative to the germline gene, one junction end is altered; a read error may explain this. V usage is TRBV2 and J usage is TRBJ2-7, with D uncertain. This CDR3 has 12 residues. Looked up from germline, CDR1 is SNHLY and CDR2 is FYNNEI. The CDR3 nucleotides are TGTGCCAGAAGTGTGGCGTCAGGCGAGCAGTACTTC. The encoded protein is CARSVASGEQYF. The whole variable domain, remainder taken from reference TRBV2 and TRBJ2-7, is EPEVTQTPSHQVTQMGQEVILRCVPISNHLYFYWYRQILGQKVEFLVSFYNNEISEKSEIFDDQFSVERPDGSNFTLKIRSTKLEDSAMYFCARSVASGEQYFGPGTRLTVT.

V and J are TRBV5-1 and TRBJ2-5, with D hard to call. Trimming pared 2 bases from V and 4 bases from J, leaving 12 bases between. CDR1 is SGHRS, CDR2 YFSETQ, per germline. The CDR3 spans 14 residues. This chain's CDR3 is CASSFLSFGETQYF. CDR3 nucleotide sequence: TGCGCCAGCAGCTTTTTGTCATTCGGAGAGACCCAGTACTTC.

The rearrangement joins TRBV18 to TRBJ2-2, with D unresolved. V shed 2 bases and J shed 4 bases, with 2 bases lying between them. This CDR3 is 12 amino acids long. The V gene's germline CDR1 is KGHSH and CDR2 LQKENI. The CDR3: CASSPSTGELFF. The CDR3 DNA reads TGTGCCAGCTCACCAAGCACCGGGGAGCTGTTTTTT.

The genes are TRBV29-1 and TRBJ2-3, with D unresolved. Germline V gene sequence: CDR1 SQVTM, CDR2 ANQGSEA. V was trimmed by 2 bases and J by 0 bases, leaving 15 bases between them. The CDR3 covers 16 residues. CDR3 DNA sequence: TGCAGCGTTGAATTGGCTGGGGTCCCTAGCACAGATACGCAGTATTTT. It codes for CSVELAGVPSTDTQYF.

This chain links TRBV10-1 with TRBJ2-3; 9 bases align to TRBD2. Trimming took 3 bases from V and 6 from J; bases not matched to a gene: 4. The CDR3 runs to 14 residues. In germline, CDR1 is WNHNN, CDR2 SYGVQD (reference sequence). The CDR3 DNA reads TGCGCCAGCAGTGATGGTAGCGGGAGTGATACGCAGTATTTT. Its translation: CASSDGSGSDTQYF.

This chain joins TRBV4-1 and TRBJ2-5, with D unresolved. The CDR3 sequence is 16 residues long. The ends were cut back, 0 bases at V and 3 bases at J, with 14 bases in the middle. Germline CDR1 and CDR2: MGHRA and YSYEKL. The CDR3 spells CASSQDGTAIEETQYF. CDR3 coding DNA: TGCGCCAGCAGCCAAGATGGTACGGCGATTGAAGAGACCCAGTACTTC.